Below, 2 T cell receptor beta chains from the same sample are listed, as sequenced in a study of shared clonotypes between healthy human individuals. Produced via immunoSEQ multiplex PCR; TCRdb's table is partial and in-frame only. The sample contains about 2.3 million clones, approximately 93% of which appear only once. The sequencing input was naive CD4+ T cells from PBMCs. Subset defined: CD45RA+ positively selected. The receptors stem from a young man in good health. Some clones in this sample may be carry-over from other donors' samples.

The rearrangement joins TRBV4-3 to TRBJ2-7, with 7 nucleotides matching TRBD1. V trimming: 0 bases; J trimming: 3 bases; junction bases outside the gene matches: 14. Germline V CDR1 and CDR2: LGHNA, YSLEER. This CDR3 has 18 residues. The CDR3 sequence is CASSQDSVSTGIVYEQYF. In nucleotides, the CDR3 is TGCGCCAGCAGCCAAGATTCTGTGTCGACAGGGATTGTCTACGAGCAGTACTTC.

The rearrangement links TRBV5-1 to TRBJ2-3; D not certain. Germline-derived CDR1 and CDR2 are SGHRS and YFSETQ. Trimming removed 3 bases at V and 2 bases at J, with 16 bases between. The CDR3 loop spans 16 amino acids. The CDR3 nucleotides are TGCGCCAGCAGCTGGTGGAGTGATAGGGCCACAGATACGCAGTATTTT. Its protein product is CASSWWSDRATDTQYF.